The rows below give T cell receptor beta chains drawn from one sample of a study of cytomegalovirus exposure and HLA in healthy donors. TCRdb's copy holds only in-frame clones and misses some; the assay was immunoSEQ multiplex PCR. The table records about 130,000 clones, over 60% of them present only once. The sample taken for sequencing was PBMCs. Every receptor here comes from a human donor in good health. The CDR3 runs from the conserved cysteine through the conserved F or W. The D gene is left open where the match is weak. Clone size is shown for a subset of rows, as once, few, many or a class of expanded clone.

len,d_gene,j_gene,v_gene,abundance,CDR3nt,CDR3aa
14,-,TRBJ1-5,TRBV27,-,TGTGCCAGCAGTTTTGCAGGTAGCAATCAGCCCCAGCATTTT,CASSFAGSNQPQHF
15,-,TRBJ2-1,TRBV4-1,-,TGCGCCAGCAGCCAAGCTGGAGGGGCCTTCAATGAGCAGTTCTTC,CASSQAGGAFNEQFF
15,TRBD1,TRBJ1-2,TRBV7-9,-,TGCGCCAGCAGCTCCTCCGAGGGGGCGCCAGGGGGCTACACCTTC,CASSSSEGAPGGYTF
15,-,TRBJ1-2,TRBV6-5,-,TGTGCCAGCAAACTTCGGGACAACGCTAACTATGGCTACACCTTC,CASKLRDNANYGYTF
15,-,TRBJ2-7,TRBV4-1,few,TGCGCCAGCAGCCAAGATCGTAGCCAGCCCTACGAGCAGTACTTC,CASSQDRSQPYEQYF
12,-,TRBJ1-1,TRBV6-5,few,TGTGCCAGTGAAGGGGAGGACACTGAAGCTTTCTTT,CASEGEDTEAFF
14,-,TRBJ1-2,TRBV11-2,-,TGTGCCAGCAGCCCCGACGGAGGATTCTATGGCTACACCTTC,CASSPDGGFYGYTF
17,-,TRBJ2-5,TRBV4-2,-,TGTGCCAGCAGCCAAGAACGCGTCAAAGGGGGGGCGGAGACCCAGTACTTC,CASSQERVKGGAETQYF
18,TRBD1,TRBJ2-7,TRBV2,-,TGTGCCAGCAGCGGCATAAAGGGACAGGTTCCAAAAGGACACGAGCAGTACTTC,CASSGIKGQVPKGHEQYF
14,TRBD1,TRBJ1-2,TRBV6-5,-,TGTGCCAGCAGTGAATCGGACAGGGCGAATGGCTACACCTTC,CASSESDRANGYTF
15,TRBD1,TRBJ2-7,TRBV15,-,TGTGCCACCAGCAGAGATCTAGGGGGCTCAGGAGAGCAGTACTTC,CATSRDLGGSGEQYF
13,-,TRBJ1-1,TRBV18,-,TGTGCCAGCCACGGACAGCTGAACACTGAAGCTTTCTTT,CASHGQLNTEAFF
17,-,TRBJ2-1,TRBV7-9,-,TGTGCCAGCAGCTTAGCCCGCCAGCGAAGCTCCTACAATGAGCAGTTCTTC,CASSLARQRSSYNEQFF
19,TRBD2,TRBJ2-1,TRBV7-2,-,TGTGCCAGCAGCTTAGGATTGTGGACTAGCGGGGGGTCCGCCCGTAAGCAGTTCTTC,CASSLGLWTSGGSARKQFF
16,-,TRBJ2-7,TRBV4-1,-,TGCGCCAGCAGCAGCCTGGTGGGCCCCAGGATATACGAGCAGTACTTC,CASSSLVGPRIYEQYF
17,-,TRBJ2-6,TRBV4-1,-,TGCGCCAGCAGCCCCGAGCAACAGCACTCTGGGGCCAACGTCCTGACTTTC,CASSPEQQHSGANVLTF
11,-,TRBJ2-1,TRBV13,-,TGTGCCAGCAGCCCGGGTTTCACGCAGTTCTTC,CASSPGFTQFF
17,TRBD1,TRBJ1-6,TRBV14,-,TGTGCCAGCAGACCCGGGACAGGGTTCTCCTATAATTCACCCCTCCACTTT,CASRPGTGFSYNSPLHF
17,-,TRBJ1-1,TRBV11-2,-,TGTGCCAGCAGCTTAGGTTCCGCCTTCCCAATGCGCACTGAAGCTTTCTTT,CASSLGSAFPMRTEAFF
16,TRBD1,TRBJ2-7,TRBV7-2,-,TGTGCCAGCAGCTTAGGCCCGGACAGGGGGCTCTACGAGCAGTACTTC,CASSLGPDRGLYEQYF
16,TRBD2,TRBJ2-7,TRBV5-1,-,TGCGCCAGCAGCCCACCTATAGCGGGCGGTTCCTACGAGCAGTACTTC,CASSPPIAGGSYEQYF
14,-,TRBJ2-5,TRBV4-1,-,TGCGCCAGCAGCCAGGAGGGAGGAAGGGAGACCCAGTACTTC,CASSQEGGRETQYF
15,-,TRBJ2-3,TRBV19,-,TGTGCCAGTAAGGGTAGCGATTGGAGCACAGATACGCAGTATTTT,CASKGSDWSTDTQYF
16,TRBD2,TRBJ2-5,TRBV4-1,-,TGTGCCAGCAGCCAAACGACTAGCGGGGGGGGTGAGACCCAGTACTTC,CASSQTTSGGGETQYF
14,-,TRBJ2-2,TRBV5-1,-,TGCGCCAGCAGCTTGAGGGGAGGAACCGGGGAGCTGTTTTTT,CASSLRGGTGELFF
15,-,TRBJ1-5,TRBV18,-,TGTGCCAGCTCACCAGGAACAGGAGTAAATCAGCCCCAGCATTTT,CASSPGTGVNQPQHF
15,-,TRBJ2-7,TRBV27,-,TGTGCCAGCAGTTTTGGAGTCAGGGGCGCCTACGAGCAGTACTTC,CASSFGVRGAYEQYF
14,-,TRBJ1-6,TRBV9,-,TGTGCCAGCAGCACCTGGGGCGTTAATTCACCCCTCCACTTT,CASSTWGVNSPLHF
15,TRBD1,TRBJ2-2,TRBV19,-,TGTGCGAGTGCACCGCCCCCAAGGGGGCCCGGGGAGCTGTTTTTT,CASAPPPRGPGELFF
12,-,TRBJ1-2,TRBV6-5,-,TGTGCCAGCAGGCCCAGGTCCTATGGCTACACCTTC,CASRPRSYGYTF
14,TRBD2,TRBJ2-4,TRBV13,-,TGTGCCAGCGTCACTAGCGGGGCAAAAAACATTCAGTACTTC,CASVTSGAKNIQYF
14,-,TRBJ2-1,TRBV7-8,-,TGTGCCAGCAGCGAGCCAGCCCAGGGGTATGAGCAGTTCTTC,CASSEPAQGYEQFF
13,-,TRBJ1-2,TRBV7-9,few,TGTGCCAGCAGCATTCTCCCAGGTGGCGGCTACACCTTC,CASSILPGGGYTF
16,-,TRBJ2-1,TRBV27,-,TGTGCCAGCAGCCCTACAGGGGGCCTAGGACTAGCGGAGCAGTTCTTC,CASSPTGGLGLAEQFF
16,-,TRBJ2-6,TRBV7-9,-,TGTGCCAGCAGCCCCAACGGAGGGTCTGGGGCCAACGTCCTGACTTTC,CASSPNGGSGANVLTF
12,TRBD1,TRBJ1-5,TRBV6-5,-,TGTGCCAGCAGTTACGGGGACAGTTCTCCGCATTTT,CASSYGDSSPHF
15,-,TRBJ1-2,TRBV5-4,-,TGTGCCAGCAGCACTTCGGACAGAACCTTCTATGGCTACACCTTC,CASSTSDRTFYGYTF
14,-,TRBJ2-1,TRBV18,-,TGTGCCAGCTCACCCGACACTAGGATCGATGAGCAGTTCTTC,CASSPDTRIDEQFF
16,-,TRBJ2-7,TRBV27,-,TGTGCCAGCAGTTTAATCCGGACAGCCCTTTCCTACGAGCAGTACTTC,CASSLIRTALSYEQYF
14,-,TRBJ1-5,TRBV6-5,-,TGTGCCAGCAGACCTGGCTTTAGCAATCAGCCCCAGCATTTT,CASRPGFSNQPQHF
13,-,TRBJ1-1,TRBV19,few,TGTGCCAGTAGTATTCAGGGATTAGGGATGGCTTTCTTT,CASSIQGLGMAFF
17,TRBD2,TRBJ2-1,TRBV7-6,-,TGTGCCAGCAGCTTAGGAACTAGCGGGGGGCTCTACAATGAGCAGTTCTTC,CASSLGTSGGLYNEQFF
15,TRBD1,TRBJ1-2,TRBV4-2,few,TGTGCCAGCAGCCAAGATAAAGGACAGGACTCCTCGTACCACTTC,CASSQDKGQDSSYHF